Shown below are 6 T cell receptor beta chains from a single sample sequenced in a study of vaccination effects on CD4 cells after COVID-19. Clones were read by immunoSEQ multiplex PCR, and TCRdb kept only the in-frame ones, dropping some. The repertoire holds 20,000 to 30,000 clones, with more than 65% as singletons. No antigen has been assigned to these receptors. Viral peptide pools were used in the ViraFEST assay to expand antigen-specific CD4+ T cells, and sequencing came afterward. Culturing for around 10 days preceded CD4+ T cell isolation. Two doses of either BNT162b2 or mRNA-1273 were given to each participant. Sequenced here: CD4+ T cells from PBMCs cultured with SARS-CoV-2 spike peptides, sampled after COVID-19 vaccination. These receptors were taken from a human donor who received a COVID-19 vaccine.

There are a few counts of this clone. This chain uses TRBV7-6 with TRBJ1-1; D may be TRBD1 (6 bases). The CDR3 totals 15 residues. V shed 5 bases and J shed 1 base, with 14 bases lying between them. CDR1 SGHVS and CDR2 FNYEAQ come from the germline V gene. The DNA of the CDR3 is TGTGCCAGCAGCCAAGAGGGACACCCGAACACTGAAGCTTTCTTT. Amino acid sequence: CASSQEGHPNTEAFF.

The gene calls are TRBV3-1 (or the pseudogene TRBV3-2) and TRBJ1-1; a possible D gene is TRBD1 (6 bases). Looked up from germline, CDR1 is LGHDT and CDR2 is YNNKEL (reference sequence). Trimming cost V 4 bases and J 4 bases, with 16 bases left between them. This CDR3 is built from 15 residues. CDR3 nucleotide sequence: TGTGCCAGCAGCCTGCAGGGACAAGGAACCACTGAAGCTTTCTTT. Amino acids: CASSLQGQGTTEAFF.

V and J are TRBV18 and TRBJ1-3; D gene ambiguous. The CDR3 has 16 residues. Between the trimmed V and J ends, which lost 3 bases and 0 bases, there was a span of 12 bases. Germline loops: CDR1 KGHSH, CDR2 LQKENI. The CDR3 nucleotides are TGTGCCAGCTCACCGACCACGGGAGTCTCTGGAAACACCATATATTTT. It codes for CASSPTTGVSGNTIYF.

The V gene is TRBV29-1, the J gene TRBJ1-1; D may be TRBD1 (5 bases). The V end lost 3 bases, the J end lost 3 bases, and 8 bases lay between the germline ends. The CDR3 loop spans 12 amino acids. Germline V gene lookup returns CDR1 SQVTM and CDR2 ANQGSEA. The CDR3 loop is CSVEGGDTEAFF. CDR3 nucleotides: TGCAGCGTTGAGGGGGGGGACACTGAAGCTTTCTTT. The entire variable domain, with the rest obtained from reference TRBV29-1 and TRBJ1-1, is as follows: SAVISQKPSRDICQRGTSLTIQCQVDSQVTMMFWYRQQPGQSLTLIATANQGSEATYESGFVIDKFPISRPNLTFSTLTVSNMSPEDSSIYLCSVEGGDTEAFFGQGTRLTVV.

The chain couples TRBV29-1 to TRBJ1-3; no reliable D call. The CDR3 is made up of 12 amino acids. With 4 bases removed from V and 0 bases from J, the gap between germline ends came to 4 bases. The germline V gene encodes CDR1 SQVTM and CDR2 ANQGSEA. CDR3 sequence reads: CSVGNSGNTIYF. DNA for the CDR3: TGCAGCGTTGGGAACTCTGGAAACACCATATATTTT.

The CDR3 sequence: CASSEAPTGGYNSPLHF. CDR3 DNA sequence: TGTGCCAGCAGTGAAGCTCCGACAGGGGGCTATAATTCACCCCTCCACTTT. The chain combines TRBV6-1 with TRBJ1-6, with 9 bases that match TRBD1. Germline lookup yields CDR1 MNHNS and CDR2 SASEGT. CDR3 length: 17 residues. The V and J ends lost 0 bases and 3 bases, in that order; junction bases with no gene match: 3.